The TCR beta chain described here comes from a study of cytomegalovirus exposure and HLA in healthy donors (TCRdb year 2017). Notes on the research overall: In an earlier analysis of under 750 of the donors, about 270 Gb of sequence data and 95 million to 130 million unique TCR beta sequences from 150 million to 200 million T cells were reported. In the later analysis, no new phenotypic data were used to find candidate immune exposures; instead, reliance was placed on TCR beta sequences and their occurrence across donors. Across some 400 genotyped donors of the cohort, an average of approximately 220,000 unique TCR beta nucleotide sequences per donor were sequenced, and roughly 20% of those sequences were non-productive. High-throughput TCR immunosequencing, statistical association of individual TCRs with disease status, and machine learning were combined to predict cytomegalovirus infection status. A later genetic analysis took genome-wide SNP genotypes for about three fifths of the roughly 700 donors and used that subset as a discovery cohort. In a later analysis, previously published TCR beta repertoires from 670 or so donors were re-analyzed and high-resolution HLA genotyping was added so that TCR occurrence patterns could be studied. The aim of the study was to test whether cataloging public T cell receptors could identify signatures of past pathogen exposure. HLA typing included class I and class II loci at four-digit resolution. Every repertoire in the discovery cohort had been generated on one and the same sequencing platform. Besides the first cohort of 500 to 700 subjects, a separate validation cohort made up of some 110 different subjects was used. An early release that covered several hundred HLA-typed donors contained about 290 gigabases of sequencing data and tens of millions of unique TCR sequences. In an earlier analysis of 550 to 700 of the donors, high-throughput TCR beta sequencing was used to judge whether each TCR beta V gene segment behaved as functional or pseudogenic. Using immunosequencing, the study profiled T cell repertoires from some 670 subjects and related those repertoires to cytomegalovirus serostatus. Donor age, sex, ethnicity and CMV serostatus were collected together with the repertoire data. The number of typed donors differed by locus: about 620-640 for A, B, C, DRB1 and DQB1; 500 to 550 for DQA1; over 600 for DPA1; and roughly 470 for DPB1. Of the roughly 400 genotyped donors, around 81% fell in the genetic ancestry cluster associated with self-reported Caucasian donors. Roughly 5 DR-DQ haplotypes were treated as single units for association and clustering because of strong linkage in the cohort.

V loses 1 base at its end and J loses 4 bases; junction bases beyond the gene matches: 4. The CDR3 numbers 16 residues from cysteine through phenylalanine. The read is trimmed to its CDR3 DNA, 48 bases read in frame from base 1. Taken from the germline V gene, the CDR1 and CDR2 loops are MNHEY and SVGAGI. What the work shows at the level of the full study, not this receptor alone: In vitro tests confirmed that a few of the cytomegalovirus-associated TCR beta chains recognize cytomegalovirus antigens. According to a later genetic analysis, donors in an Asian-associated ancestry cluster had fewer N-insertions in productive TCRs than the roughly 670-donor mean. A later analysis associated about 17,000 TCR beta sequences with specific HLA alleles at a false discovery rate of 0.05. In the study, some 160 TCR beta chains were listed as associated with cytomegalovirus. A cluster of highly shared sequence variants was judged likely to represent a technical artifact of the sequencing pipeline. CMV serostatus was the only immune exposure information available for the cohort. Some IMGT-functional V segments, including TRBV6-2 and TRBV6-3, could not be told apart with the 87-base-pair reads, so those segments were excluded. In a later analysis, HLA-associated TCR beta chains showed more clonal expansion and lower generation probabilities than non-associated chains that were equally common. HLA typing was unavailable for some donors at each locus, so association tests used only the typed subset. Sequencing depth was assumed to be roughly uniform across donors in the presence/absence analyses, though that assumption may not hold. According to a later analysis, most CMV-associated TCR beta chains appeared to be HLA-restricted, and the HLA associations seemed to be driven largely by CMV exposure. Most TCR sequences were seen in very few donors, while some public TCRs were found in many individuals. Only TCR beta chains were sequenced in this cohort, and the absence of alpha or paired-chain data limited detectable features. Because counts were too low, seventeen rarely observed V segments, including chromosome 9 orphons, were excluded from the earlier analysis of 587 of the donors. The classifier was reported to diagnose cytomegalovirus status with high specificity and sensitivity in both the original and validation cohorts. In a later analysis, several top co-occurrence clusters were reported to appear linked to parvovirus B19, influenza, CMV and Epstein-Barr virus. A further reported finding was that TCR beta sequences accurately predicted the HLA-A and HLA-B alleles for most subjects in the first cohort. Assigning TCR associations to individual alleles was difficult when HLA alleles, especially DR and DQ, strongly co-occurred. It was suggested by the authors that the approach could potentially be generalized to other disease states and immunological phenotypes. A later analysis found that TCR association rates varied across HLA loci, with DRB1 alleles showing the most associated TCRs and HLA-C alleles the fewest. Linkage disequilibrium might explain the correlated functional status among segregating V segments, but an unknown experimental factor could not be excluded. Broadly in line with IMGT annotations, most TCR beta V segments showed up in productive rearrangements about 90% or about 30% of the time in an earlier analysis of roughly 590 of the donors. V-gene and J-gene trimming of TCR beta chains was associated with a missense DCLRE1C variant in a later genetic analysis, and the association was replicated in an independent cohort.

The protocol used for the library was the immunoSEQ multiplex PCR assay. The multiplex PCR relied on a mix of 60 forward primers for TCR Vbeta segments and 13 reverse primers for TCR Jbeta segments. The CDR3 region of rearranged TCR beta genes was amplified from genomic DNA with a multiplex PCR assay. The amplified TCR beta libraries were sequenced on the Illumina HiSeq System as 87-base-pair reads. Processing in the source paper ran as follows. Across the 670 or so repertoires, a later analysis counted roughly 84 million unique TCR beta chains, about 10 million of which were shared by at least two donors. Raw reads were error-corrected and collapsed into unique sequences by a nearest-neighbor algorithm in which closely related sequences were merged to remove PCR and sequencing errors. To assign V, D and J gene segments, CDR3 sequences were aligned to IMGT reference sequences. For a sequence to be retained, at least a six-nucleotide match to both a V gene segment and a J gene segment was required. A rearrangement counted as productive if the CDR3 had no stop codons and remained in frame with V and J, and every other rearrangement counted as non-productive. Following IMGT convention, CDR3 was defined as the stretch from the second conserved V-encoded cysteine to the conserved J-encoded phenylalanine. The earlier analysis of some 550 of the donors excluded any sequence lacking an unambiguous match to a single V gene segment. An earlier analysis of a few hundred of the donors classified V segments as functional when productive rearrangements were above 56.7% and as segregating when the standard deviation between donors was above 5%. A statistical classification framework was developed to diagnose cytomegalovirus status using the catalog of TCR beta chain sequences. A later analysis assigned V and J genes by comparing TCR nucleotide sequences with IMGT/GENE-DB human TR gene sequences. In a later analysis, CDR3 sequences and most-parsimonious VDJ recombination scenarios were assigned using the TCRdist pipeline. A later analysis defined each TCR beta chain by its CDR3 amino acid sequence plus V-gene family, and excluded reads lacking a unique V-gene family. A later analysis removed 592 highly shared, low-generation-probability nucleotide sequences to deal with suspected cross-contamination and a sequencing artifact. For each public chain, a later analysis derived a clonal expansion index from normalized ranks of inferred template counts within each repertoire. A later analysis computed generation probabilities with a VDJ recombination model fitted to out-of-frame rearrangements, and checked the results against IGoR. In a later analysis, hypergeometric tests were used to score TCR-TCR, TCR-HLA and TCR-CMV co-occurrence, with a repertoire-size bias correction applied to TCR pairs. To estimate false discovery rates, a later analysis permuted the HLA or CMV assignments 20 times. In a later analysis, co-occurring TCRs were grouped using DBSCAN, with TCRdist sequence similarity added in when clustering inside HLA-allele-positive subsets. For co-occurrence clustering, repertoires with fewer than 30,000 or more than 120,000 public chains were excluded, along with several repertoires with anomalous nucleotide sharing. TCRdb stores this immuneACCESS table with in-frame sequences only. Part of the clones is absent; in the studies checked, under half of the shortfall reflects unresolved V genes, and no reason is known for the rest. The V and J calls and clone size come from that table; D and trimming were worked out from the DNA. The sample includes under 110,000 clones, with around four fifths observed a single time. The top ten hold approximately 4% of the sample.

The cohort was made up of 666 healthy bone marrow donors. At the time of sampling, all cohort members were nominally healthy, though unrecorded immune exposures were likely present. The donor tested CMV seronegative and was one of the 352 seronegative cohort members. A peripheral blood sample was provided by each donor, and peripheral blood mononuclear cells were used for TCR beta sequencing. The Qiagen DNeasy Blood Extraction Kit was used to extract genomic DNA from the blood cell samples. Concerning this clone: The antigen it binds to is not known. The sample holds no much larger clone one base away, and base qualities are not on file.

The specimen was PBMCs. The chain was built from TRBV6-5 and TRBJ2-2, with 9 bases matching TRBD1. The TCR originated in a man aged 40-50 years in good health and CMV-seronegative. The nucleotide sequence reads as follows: TGTGCCAGCAGTTACTGGGGGACAGGGCCCACCGGGGAGCTGTTTTTT. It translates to CASSYWGTGPTGELFF.